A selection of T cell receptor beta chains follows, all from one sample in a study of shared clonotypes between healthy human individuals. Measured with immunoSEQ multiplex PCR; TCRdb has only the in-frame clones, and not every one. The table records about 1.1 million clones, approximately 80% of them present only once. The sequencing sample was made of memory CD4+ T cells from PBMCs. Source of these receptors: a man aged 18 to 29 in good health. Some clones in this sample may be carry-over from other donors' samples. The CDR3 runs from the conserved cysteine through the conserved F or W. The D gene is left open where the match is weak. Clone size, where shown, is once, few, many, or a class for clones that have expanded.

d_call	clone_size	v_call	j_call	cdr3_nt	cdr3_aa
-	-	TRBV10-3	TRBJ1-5	TGTGCCATCAGTGAAGAGTGGGGACAAAATCAGCCCCAGCATTTT	CAISEEWGQNQPQHF
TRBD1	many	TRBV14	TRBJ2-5	TGTGCCAGCAGCCAGACAGGGAAGAGGGGAGAGACCCAGTACTTC	CASSQTGKRGETQYF
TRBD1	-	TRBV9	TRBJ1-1	TGTGCCAGCAGCCAGGTAGGAGGGGGCAGGACTGAAGCTTTCTTT	CASSQVGGGRTEAFF
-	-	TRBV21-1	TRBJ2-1	TGTGCCAGCGCAAGTTGGGCTAGCGGGGGCACCGGCCCCTACAATGAGCAGTTCTTC	CASASWASGGTGPYNEQFF
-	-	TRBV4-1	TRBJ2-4	TGCGCCAGCAGCCAAGCCCCAGGGATTACTATAGCCAAAAACATTCAGTACTTC	CASSQAPGITIAKNIQYF
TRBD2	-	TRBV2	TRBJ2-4	TGTGCCAGCGCACAAGCGGGAGGTTTGGCCAAAAACATTCAGTACTTC	CASAQAGGLAKNIQYF
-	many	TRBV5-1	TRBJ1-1	TGCGCCAGCAGCTTCACAGGGAACACTGAAGCTTTCTTT	CASSFTGNTEAFF
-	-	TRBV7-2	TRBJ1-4	TGTGCCAGCAGCTCTCAGGGGTTCGAAAAACTGTTTTTT	CASSSQGFEKLFF
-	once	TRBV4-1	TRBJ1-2	TGCGCCAGCAGCCAAGACAGGACGGCAGGGAGAGGTGGCTACACCTTC	CASSQDRTAGRGGYTF
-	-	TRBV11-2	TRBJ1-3	TGTGCCAGCAGCCCAATTAGAAACACCATATATTTT	CASSPIRNTIYF
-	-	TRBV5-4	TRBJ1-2	TGTGCCAGCAGCTTTGGCAGTGCTTATGGCTACACCTTC	CASSFGSAYGYTF
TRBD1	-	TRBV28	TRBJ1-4	TGTGCCAGCAGTACCAGGGGGCGCGTCGAAAAACTGTTTTTT	CASSTRGRVEKLFF
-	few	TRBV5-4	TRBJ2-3	TGTGCCAGCAGCCCGACGGGGGATGGCACAGATACGCAGTATTTT	CASSPTGDGTDTQYF
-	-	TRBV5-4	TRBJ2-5	TGTGCCAGCAGCCCTAACCCTCCGGGGGCTCCCCAAGAGACCCAGTACTTC	CASSPNPPGAPQETQYF
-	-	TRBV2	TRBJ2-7	TGTGCCAGCAGTGGGGCAGCTACACATTCGCTCGAGCAGTACTTC	CASSGAATHSLEQYF
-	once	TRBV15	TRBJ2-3	TGTGCCACCAGCAGAGCACATACCGATACGCAGTATTTT	CATSRAHTDTQYF
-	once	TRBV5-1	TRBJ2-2	TGCGCCAGCAGCTTGGTAGTGGGACTGAACACCGGGGAGCTGTTTTTT	CASSLVVGLNTGELFF
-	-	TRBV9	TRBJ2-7	TGTGCCAGCATCCAAATGGGCTCCGGGGGCGAGCAGTACTTC	CASIQMGSGGEQYF
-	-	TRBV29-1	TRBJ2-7	TGCAGCGTGGAACAGGGTAGCTACGAGCAGTACTTC	CSVEQGSYEQYF
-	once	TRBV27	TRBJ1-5	TGTGCCAGCAGTTCGAGCGTCCGGACCAGGGGCCAGCCCCAGCATTTT	CASSSSVRTRGQPQHF
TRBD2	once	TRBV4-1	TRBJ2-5	TGCGCCAGCAGCCCCAGCGGGAGAGTCCGAGAGACCCAGTACTTC	CASSPSGRVRETQYF
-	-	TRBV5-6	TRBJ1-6	TGTGCCAGCAGCTCTACAGGGAGCAGATCACCCCTCCACTTT	CASSSTGSRSPLHF
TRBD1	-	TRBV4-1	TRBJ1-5	TGCGCCAGCAGCCGCGGGACAGATAATCAGCCCCAGCATTTT	CASSRGTDNQPQHF
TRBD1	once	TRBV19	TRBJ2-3	TGTGCCAGTAGTATGGGGACAGCCATCACAGATACGCAGTATTTT	CASSMGTAITDTQYF
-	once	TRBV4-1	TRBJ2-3	TGCGCCAGCAGCCAGACCACTGCCCGCGGACGAGATACGCAGTATTTT	CASSQTTARGRDTQYF
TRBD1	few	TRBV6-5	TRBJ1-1	TGTGCCAGCAGGGACGGACAGGGGGGGACTGAAGCTTTCTTT	CASRDGQGGTEAFF
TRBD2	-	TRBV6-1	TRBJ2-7	TGTGCCAGCAGTGAGGATACTAGCGGGAAAGGTCGCTACGAGCAGTACTTC	CASSEDTSGKGRYEQYF
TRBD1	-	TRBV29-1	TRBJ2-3	TGCAGCGTCGTCATGGCAGGGGGTGGCACAGATACGCAGTATTTT	CSVVMAGGGTDTQYF
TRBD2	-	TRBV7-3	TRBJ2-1	TGTGCCAGTGCTCCCAGCGGGAGGGGTGATGAGCAGTTCTTC	CASAPSGRGDEQFF
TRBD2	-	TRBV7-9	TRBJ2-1	TGTGCCAGCAGCTGGAAGGGACTAGCGGGAGTCAATGAGCAGTTCTTC	CASSWKGLAGVNEQFF
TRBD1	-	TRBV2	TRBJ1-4	TGTGCCAGCAGTTTCGACAGGGGAGCGAATGAAAAACTGTTTTTT	CASSFDRGANEKLFF
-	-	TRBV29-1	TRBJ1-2	TGCAGCGTAGAAAGACTCTCTGGCTACACCTTC	CSVERLSGYTF
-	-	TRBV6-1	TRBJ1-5	TGTGCCAGCGAGCGGGGTTCGAGCAATCAGCCCCAGCATTTT	CASERGSSNQPQHF
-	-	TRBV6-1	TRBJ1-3	TGTGCCAGCAGTGCCGAGGACTCTGGAAACACCATATATTTT	CASSAEDSGNTIYF
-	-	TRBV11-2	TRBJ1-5	TGTGCCAGCAGCCCGACAGACAATCAGCCCCAGCATTTT	CASSPTDNQPQHF
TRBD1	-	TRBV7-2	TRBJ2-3	TGTGCCAGCAGCTTATATAGCCGCCCCGCAGGGGGAAGGACAGATACGCAGTATTTT	CASSLYSRPAGGRTDTQYF
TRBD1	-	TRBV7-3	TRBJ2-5	TGTGCCAGCAGCCCACCGGACAGGAAAGAGACCCAGTACTTC	CASSPPDRKETQYF